These T cell receptor beta chains were read from a single sample in a study of blood T cell repertoires in COVID-19. Using immunoSEQ multiplex PCR, the repertoire was profiled, and TCRdb retains in-frame clones only, with some absent. The top ten clones hold 2% to 3% of a sample with approximately 210,000 clones, about four fifths of them seen once. Sequenced input: peripheral blood. The source is a woman aged 40 to 50 with active or convalescent COVID-19. The CDR3 runs from the conserved cysteine through the conserved F or W. The D gene is left open where the match is weak.

cdr3_aa | v_call | d_call
CTSSHPGGTEAYEQYF | TRBV1 | .
CASRGGSYSNQPQHF | TRBV5-8 | .
CASSPRGTGRRGEQFF | TRBV18 | .
CASSWGLAGEGGNIQYF | TRBV7-3 | TRBD2
CASSEVGLRDTQYF | TRBV6-1 | .
CASSGDRGNNSPLHF | TRBV9 | TRBD1
CASRRDSHYEQYF | TRBV5-1 | .
CASSLLMANEKLFF | TRBV11-2 | .
CASSLGTGRDDEQFF | TRBV5-1 | TRBD1
CASSNRDRVTGELFF | TRBV27 | TRBD1
CASSLRSGGVEQYF | TRBV11-3 | TRBD2
CASSKAGGRSGANVLTF | TRBV19 | TRBD2
CASSLELNTDTQYF | TRBV11-3 | .
CASSSRGRGNTEAFF | TRBV6-2/TRBV6-3 | TRBD1
CASSAGTGREQYF | TRBV19 | TRBD1
CARSLLERSNQPQHF | TRBV5-3 | .
CASSQEAGGGEKLFF | TRBV3-1/TRBV3-2 | .
CASSPGQGVYNEQFF | TRBV7-6 | TRBD1
CAWRRGRGGYTF | TRBV30 | TRBD1
CASKRQTSYNEQFF | TRBV6-5 | .
CASTLIGPPGATEAFF | TRBV7-3 | .
CASSPLAGTYEQYF | TRBV6-5 | TRBD2
CAWSRGRVNQPQHF | TRBV30 | .
CASSQDEGAPPLHF | TRBV4-1 | TRBD1
CASSQDASGRTDTQYF | TRBV4-2 | .
CASSPRMAGGRYGYTF | TRBV5-4 | TRBD1
CASSPAHRPLHF | TRBV19 | .
CASSPRFGQGTGELFF | TRBV14 | TRBD1
CASSIFGGMTTEAFF | TRBV19 | .
CASSPSGFTGELFF | TRBV11-3 | TRBD2
CAISDLPGQGDTEAFF | TRBV10-3 | TRBD1
CASSHSGANVLTF | TRBV7-9 | .